A selection of T cell receptor beta chains follows, all from one sample in a study of CD8 T cells in ankylosing spondylitis. TCRdb reprocessed the 5' RACE reads with MiXCR, giving one entry per CDR3 protein. The sample consists of almost 400,000 distinct CDR3 sequences, 20% to 25% of them appearing once. The source material was blood, either unsorted or a sorted T cell fraction (not recorded which). The receptors were gathered from a male donor with ankylosing spondylitis. CDR3s include the opening cysteine and the closing phenylalanine or tryptophan. The order of the fields is V gene, J gene, CDR3 protein.

V gene: TRBV18; J gene: TRBJ2-2; CDR3 protein: CASSPRREMRNTGELFF
V gene: TRBV5-1; J gene: TRBJ2-5; CDR3 protein: CASAPSSGFKETQYF
V gene: TRBV5-6; J gene: TRBJ2-1; CDR3 protein: CASSRTSGRAWDEQFF
V gene: TRBV12-3/TRBV12-4; J gene: TRBJ2-7; CDR3 protein: CASSLPTSGTSSYEQYF
V gene: TRBV29-1; J gene: TRBJ2-3; CDR3 protein: CSVGLAGGADTQYF
V gene: TRBV7-3; J gene: TRBJ2-5; CDR3 protein: CASSLTSRTDETQYF
V gene: TRBV5-1; J gene: TRBJ1-4; CDR3 protein: CASSLGGGLQGDEKLFF
V gene: TRBV11-2; J gene: TRBJ2-5; CDR3 protein: CASSLVRRGVSGETQYF
V gene: TRBV28; J gene: TRBJ1-2; CDR3 protein: CASTLGGIWNYGYTF
V gene: TRBV6-2/TRBV6-3; J gene: TRBJ2-3; CDR3 protein: CASRRLFDADTQYF
V gene: TRBV7-2; J gene: TRBJ2-1; CDR3 protein: CASSWGTSGRTEQFF
V gene: TRBV20-1; J gene: TRBJ2-7; CDR3 protein: CSARRGGGRYEQYF
V gene: TRBV7-3; J gene: TRBJ2-6; CDR3 protein: CASSLTGHSGANVLTF
V gene: TRBV20-1; J gene: TRBJ2-3; CDR3 protein: CSATAGRGITDTQYF
V gene: TRBV20-1; J gene: TRBJ1-5; CDR3 protein: CSASLTRGGRNQPQHF
V gene: TRBV2; J gene: TRBJ2-1; CDR3 protein: CASIQLSSGGEQFF
V gene: TRBV10-3; J gene: TRBJ2-2; CDR3 protein: CAISGDSRGTGELFF
V gene: TRBV7-2; J gene: TRBJ1-5; CDR3 protein: CASSLGTGRRSQPQHF
V gene: TRBV5-1; J gene: TRBJ2-2; CDR3 protein: CASGPREVPGELFF
V gene: TRBV15; J gene: TRBJ2-3; CDR3 protein: CATSRGQGATDTQYF
V gene: TRBV2; J gene: TRBJ2-2; CDR3 protein: CASSGLRGQGGELFF
V gene: TRBV5-1; J gene: TRBJ2-3; CDR3 protein: CASSLFGGQTDTQYF
V gene: TRBV19; J gene: TRBJ2-7; CDR3 protein: CASTNPRASGYEQYF
V gene: TRBV20-1; J gene: TRBJ1-1; CDR3 protein: CSASDPKANTEAFF
V gene: TRBV7-9; J gene: TRBJ2-3; CDR3 protein: CASSLQISGHTDTQYF
V gene: TRBV7-6; J gene: TRBJ2-7; CDR3 protein: CASSFGRASYEQYF
V gene: TRBV20-1; J gene: TRBJ1-2; CDR3 protein: CSALGQGNSGYTF
V gene: TRBV12-3/TRBV12-4; J gene: TRBJ1-6; CDR3 protein: CASSLNSSPLHF
V gene: TRBV5-1; J gene: TRBJ2-2; CDR3 protein: CASALTPGNLNTGELFF
V gene: TRBV12-3/TRBV12-4; J gene: TRBJ2-1; CDR3 protein: CASSSGQAYYNEQFF
V gene: TRBV27; J gene: TRBJ1-1; CDR3 protein: CASSPGQGITEAFF
V gene: TRBV7-2; J gene: TRBJ1-5; CDR3 protein: CASSPRSQGQPQHF
V gene: TRBV20-1; J gene: TRBJ2-7; CDR3 protein: CSARARGSYEQYF
V gene: TRBV20-1; J gene: TRBJ1-5; CDR3 protein: CSANHRLRNQPQHF
V gene: TRBV9; J gene: TRBJ2-3; CDR3 protein: CASSVVTSILSADTQYF
V gene: TRBV7-9; J gene: TRBJ2-3; CDR3 protein: CASSTGWGNTDTQYF
V gene: TRBV20-1; J gene: TRBJ1-4; CDR3 protein: CSYGQTGEKLFF
V gene: TRBV6-2/TRBV6-3; J gene: TRBJ2-7; CDR3 protein: CASSSPREGRPGTYEQYF
V gene: TRBV29-1; J gene: TRBJ2-5; CDR3 protein: CSVVLAGGVQETQYF
V gene: TRBV5-1; J gene: TRBJ2-7; CDR3 protein: CASSSGWGAPVYEQYF
V gene: TRBV28; J gene: TRBJ2-7; CDR3 protein: CASTVRYSYEQYF
V gene: TRBV12-3/TRBV12-4; J gene: TRBJ1-3; CDR3 protein: CASSFVGVRGNTIYF
V gene: TRBV28; J gene: TRBJ2-1; CDR3 protein: CASSTTGWGSYNEQFF
V gene: TRBV29-1; J gene: TRBJ2-5; CDR3 protein: CSGTSGGFQETQYF
V gene: TRBV4-2; J gene: TRBJ2-2; CDR3 protein: CASSQDPGAGTGELFF
V gene: TRBV20-1; J gene: TRBJ1-6; CDR3 protein: CSARPGPGNSPLHF
V gene: TRBV9; J gene: TRBJ2-7; CDR3 protein: CASSYGTGTEQYF
V gene: TRBV20-1; J gene: TRBJ2-3; CDR3 protein: CSAGTPGKDTQYF
V gene: TRBV24-1; J gene: TRBJ2-1; CDR3 protein: CATSQNRGQFF
V gene: TRBV6-6; J gene: TRBJ1-2; CDR3 protein: CASRWTGDSGYTF
V gene: TRBV2; J gene: TRBJ2-1; CDR3 protein: CASRSPLGKEQFF
V gene: TRBV19; J gene: TRBJ2-7; CDR3 protein: CASSISWAGLNEQYF
V gene: TRBV29-1; J gene: TRBJ2-3; CDR3 protein: CSVLKASGGTQYF
V gene: TRBV6-2/TRBV6-3; J gene: TRBJ2-1; CDR3 protein: CASSLGLAGGDEQFF
V gene: TRBV7-3; J gene: TRBJ2-1; CDR3 protein: CASSATRTVSYNEQFF